The 4 T cell receptor beta chains below were found in one sample sequenced in a study of T cells in Graves' hyperthyroidism and ophthalmopathy. The source material, RNA transcripts, was used to amplify TCR beta CDR3 regions. The study used the HTBI primer set for a first-round RT-PCR of the TCR CDR3. TCRdb used MiXCR to reprocess the multiplex PCR reads, holding one entry per CDR3 protein. Of about 760,000 distinct CDR3 sequences in the sample, over 35% were seen once. Sequenced input: blood. The receptors come from a woman in her thirties or forties with Graves' hyperthyroidism.

The chain employs TRBV7-9 and TRBJ1-2, with TRBD1 matching 10 bases. In germline, CDR1 is SEHNR, CDR2 FQNEAQ (reference sequence). The junction had 9 bases not matched to a gene; V was cut back by 6 bases and J by 5 bases. The length of the CDR3 is 15 residues. CDR3 coding DNA: TGTGCCAGCAGTAGACAGGGGGCAGGGGGTTATGGCTACACCTTC. As protein: CASSRQGAGGYGYTF.

V gene TRBV25-1 combines with J gene TRBJ1-2; TRBD1 matches 8 bases. The CDR3 consists of 12 residues. CDR1 and CDR2 (germline): MGHDK, SYGVNS. For the CDR3, the DNA is TGTGCTAGTCCGCAGGGGGCGCGGGGCTACACCTTC. As protein: CASPQGARGYTF.

This clonotype was detected once. The rearrangement uses TRBV29-1 and TRBJ2-7; 7 bases line up with TRBD1. This CDR3 spans 12 amino acids. After removal of 4 bases from V and 3 bases from J, the junction contained 3 bases not matched to a gene. The germline V gene encodes CDR1 SQVTM and CDR2 ANQGSEA. The CDR3 here is CSVVDRLYEQYF. CDR3 sequence (DNA): TGCAGCGTTGTGGACAGGCTCTACGAGCAGTACTTC.

This clonotype was seen a few times. This rearrangement joins TRBV7-2 to TRBJ1-2, with D maybe TRBD1 (6 bases). The CDR3 loop spans 15 amino acids. Germline V gene sequence: CDR1 SGHTA, CDR2 FQGNSA. Between the trimmed V and J ends, which lost 4 bases and 8 bases, there was a span of 20 bases. CDR3 sequence reads: CASSSIRGAGIGYTF. CDR3 coding DNA: TGTGCCAGCAGCTCCATTCGGGGGGCAGGGATAGGCTACACCTTC.